Described below is a single T cell receptor (beta chain) sequence and its context. This clonotype has ten or more counts. The clone's antigen remains unknown. Per-base quality was not reported, and no clone a single base away is much larger than it. This specimen comes from a study of Graves' ophthalmopathy and Graves' hyperthyroidism (dated 2018 in TCRdb). Context from the whole study: Peripheral blood was collected before any treatment was given, at the time of initial diagnosis. After sampling, hyperthyroidism patients received methimazole starting at 30 mg daily, and ophthalmopathy patients received high-dose intravenous methylprednisolone. In total, some 140 blood samples were TCR-sequenced: around 42 ophthalmopathy, some 75 hyperthyroidism and some 17 hyperthyroidism-to-ophthalmopathy patients. In roughly 6 hyperthyroidism patients, the T-cell repertoire of thyroid tissue was compared with the T-cell repertoire of blood. To tell Graves' ophthalmopathy apart from Graves' hyperthyroidism, and to predict which patients would progress to ophthalmopathy, the study relied on TCR beta repertoire signatures. A discovery set of 95 to 100 patients (roughly 43 ophthalmopathy, 60 or so stable hyperthyroidism) was enrolled to explore V-J signatures distinguishing ophthalmopathy from hyperthyroidism. An independent validation cohort was composed of about 20 hyperthyroidism patients and 17 patients who later progressed from hyperthyroidism to ophthalmopathy.

Germline trimming amounts to 6 bases on V and 6 bases on J, with 12 as the count of junction bases outside the gene matches. CDR1 and CDR2 are drawn from the germline V gene: SQVTM, ANQGSEA. The CDR3 numbers 14 residues from cysteine through phenylalanine. Of all the DNA, just the CDR3 is kept, 42 bases in frame from base 1. Paper-wide results and their limitations: Ophthalmopathy was separated from stable hyperthyroidism by the 13-signature model with roughly 87% sensitivity and around 81% specificity in cross-validation and with 80%/75% in the test set. Most expanded thyroid clonotypes with frequency above 0.001 were also detected in blood, suggesting blood repertoires may reflect the thyroid immune response. No statistical method was used to predetermine the sample size, and group allocation was not hidden from the investigators. In validation, the model predicted ophthalmopathy progression with about 71% sensitivity and about 73% specificity; approximately 12 predicted patients were CT-confirmed with GO in a median of approximately 6.5 months.

Ophthalmopathy patients were characterized by moderately to severely active disease, a Clinical Activity Score of at least 3, a NOSPECS grade of at least 4, and a disease duration under 3 months. Patients with other autoimmune diseases, uncontrolled infections, pregnancy or lactation were excluded from the study. Clinical symptoms, serum thyroxine, TRAb, thyroid ultrasound and orbital computed tomography were used for diagnosis. Using Ficoll-Paque density gradient centrifugation, PBMCs were isolated from approximately 11 ml of fresh peripheral blood. Total RNA was extracted with Trizol reagent and quality-checked on an Agilent 2100 Bioanalyzer. For repertoire sequencing, the TCR beta CDR3 regions were amplified from RNA transcripts. The first round was an RT-PCR using HTBI primers with the Qiagen OneStep RT-PCR kit, and this first round was followed by a second-round multiplex PCR, then size selection and purification. The libraries underwent paired-end sequencing with 100 bp reads on an Illumina HiSeq2000. From the authors' description of their analysis: SOAPnuke was used for read processing, and reads with adapters, uncalled bases, a mean Phred below 15, or no exact constant-primer or identifier match were discarded. COPE v1.2.5 was used to merge high-quality paired reads. Unique nucleotide sequences were defined as clonotypes and aligned to IMGT TRB V, D and J references using MiTCR v1.1. Only V-J combinations with frequency above 0.0001 were analysed, covering 99% to 99.2% of repertoires. A TCR clonal expansion and chaos score per V-J combination was defined as the ratio of F50 clonal expansion to chaos observed in the TCRdist matrix. Welch's t-statistics and random forest were used to narrow the features down to roughly twelve V-J combinations, which were then fed into a naive Bayes classifier. Thyroid-blood repertoire similarity was quantified with the Morisita-Horn index. The public reads were run again by TCRdb, first through fastp at Q25 and then through MiXCR, and only productive beta chains were kept. Entries are consolidated by CDR3 protein sequence, retaining the most common genes and DNA. Here the V and J calls rest on TCRdb's processing, not on the authors' analysis. Here the sample has roughly 700,000 distinct CDR3 sequences; 40% occur a single time. The ten largest make up around 40% of the sample.

The sequence links TRBV29-1 to TRBJ2-7, and TRBD1 matches 9 of the central bases. The sequence was obtained from an adult man with Graves' ophthalmopathy. The sequenced sample was peripheral blood. This receptor has the CDR3 CSVDSGTGFTEQYF. The DNA sequence is TGCAGCGTAGACTCCGGGACAGGGTTCACCGAGCAGTACTTC.